This T cell receptor beta chain emerged from a study of cytomegalovirus exposure and HLA in healthy donors. This CDR3 has 15 residues. Germline V gives CDR1 SGHNT, CDR2 YYREEE (reference sequence). V trimming: 0 bases; J trimming: 3 bases; junction bases outside the gene matches: 2. The primer mix had 60 Vbeta and 13 Jbeta primers. Produced via immunoSEQ multiplex PCR; TCRdb's table is partial and in-frame only. The repertoire includes 120,000 or so clones, 60% to 85% of them detected once, and around 3.5% sits in the top ten. The V call is TRBV5-4, the J call TRBJ1-4, with 7 bases matching TRBD1. The origin of this receptor is a man under 40 in good health and CMV-seronegative. The sequenced sample consisted of PBMCs. The CDR3 here is CASSLGQGSNEKLFF. For the CDR3, the DNA is TGTGCCAGCAGCTTGGGACAGGGATCTAATGAAAAACTGTTTTTT.